These T cell receptor beta chains were read from a single sample in a study of siplizumab effects on memory and regulatory T cells. Method: immunoSEQ multiplex PCR; TCRdb's copy keeps in-frame clones and lacks some. The profile shows around 120,000 clones, about 94% of them singletons. The sequencing input was non-Treg CD4+ T cells sorted from blood. Source of these receptors: a human donor in good health. Each CDR3 is given with its conserved first and last residue. D genes are given only for firm matches. Part of the rows lack a size; the others show once, few, many or a class for expanded clones.

j_call d_call v_call clone_size cdr3_nt cdr3_aa
TRBJ1-2 NA TRBV19 NA TGTGCCAGTAGTATAGGAACCCCAGCGAACTATGGCTACACCTTC CASSIGTPANYGYTF
TRBJ1-2 NA TRBV5-6 once TGTGCCAGCAGCTTCCGGGGTCGTGGTGGCTACACCTTC CASSFRGRGGYTF
TRBJ1-1 NA TRBV5-1 NA TGCGCCACCAAACCTGACAACCCGAACACTGAAGCTTTCTTT CATKPDNPNTEAFF
TRBJ1-2 TRBD1 TRBV5-5 NA TGTGCCAGCAGCTTAGGAGAGGGGGCGCTGTATGGCTACACCTTC CASSLGEGALYGYTF
TRBJ1-6 NA TRBV6-4 NA TGTGCCAGCAGTGAAGGTCTGATAGGTAATTCACCCCTCCACTTT CASSEGLIGNSPLHF
TRBJ1-4 NA TRBV28 few TGTGCCAGCAGTCAGACCTCGCAGGATGAAAAACTGTTTTTT CASSQTSQDEKLFF
TRBJ1-4 NA TRBV5-1 NA TGCGCCAGCAGCTTGGGGTGGGGCACTAATGAAAAACTGTTTTTT CASSLGWGTNEKLFF
TRBJ1-1 NA TRBV6-5 NA TGTGCCAGCAGGACATCAATGAGGACTGAAGCTTTCTTT CASRTSMRTEAFF
TRBJ1-3 NA TRBV14 NA TGTGCCAGCAGCCAAGGGAAATCTGGAAACACCATATATTTT CASSQGKSGNTIYF
TRBJ2-6 NA TRBV5-4 NA TGTGCCAGCAGCTTGGGTGCGTCTGGGGCCAACGTCCTGACTTTC CASSLGASGANVLTF
TRBJ2-4 TRBD1 TRBV23-1 NA TGCGCCAGGGACAGGGACATTCAGTACTTC CARDRDIQYF
TRBJ2-5 TRBD1 TRBV2 once TGTGCCAGCCTGAGGACAGGGCGGAGGGAGACCCAGTACTTC CASLRTGRRETQYF
TRBJ2-1 NA TRBV5-1 NA TGCGCCAGCAGCTTGGGCCTTACGAATGAGCAGTTCTTC CASSLGLTNEQFF
TRBJ1-6 NA TRBV7-9 NA TGTGCCAGCAGCCCCCGGGCAGGGGCAGGTCATTCACCCCTCCACTTT CASSPRAGAGHSPLHF
TRBJ2-3 TRBD2 TRBV10-1 NA TGCGCCAGCAGCAGCGGGGGCACAGATACGCAGTATTTT CASSSGGTDTQYF
TRBJ1-1 NA TRBV28 NA TGTGCCAGCAGTCCTTCGGGACTGACGAACACTGAAGCTTTCTTT CASSPSGLTNTEAFF
TRBJ2-7 TRBD2 TRBV11-2 once TGTGCCAGCACCTTCCCGCGGGAGGGGGCCAACTACGAGCAGTACTTC CASTFPREGANYEQYF
TRBJ1-1 TRBD1 TRBV18 NA TGTGCCAGCTCACCAGGTCAGGGGGGCATGAACACTGAAGCTTTCTTT CASSPGQGGMNTEAFF
TRBJ1-1 NA TRBV7-2 NA TGTGCCAGCAGCTTAAGGTGGAACACTGAAGCTTTCTTT CASSLRWNTEAFF
TRBJ1-6 NA TRBV29-1 NA TGCAGCGTTCCCCGAGGGTGTTCACCCCTCCACTTT CSVPRGCSPLHF
TRBJ2-7 TRBD2 TRBV11-2 NA TGTGCCAGCAGCTTAGGGCGGGAGGGCCACGAGCAGTACTTC CASSLGREGHEQYF
TRBJ2-1 NA TRBV30 NA TGTGCCTGGACCAAGAGCTCCTACAATGAGCAGTTCTTC CAWTKSSYNEQFF
TRBJ1-6 NA TRBV6-1 NA TGTGCCAGCAGAGTACTCCGGGACGGAGCTTTCCCCCTCCACTTT CASRVLRDGAFPLHF
TRBJ1-1 NA TRBV11-2 NA TGTGCCAGCAGCCTGTGGCGGACTGAAGCTTTCTTT CASSLWRTEAFF
TRBJ1-3 NA TRBV19 NA TGTGCCAGTAGCGCCGGGGGATCCTCTGGAAACACCATATATTTT CASSAGGSSGNTIYF
TRBJ1-2 TRBD1 TRBV6-5 NA TGTGCCAGCAGTTACTCGACAGGGACTGGCTACACCTTC CASSYSTGTGYTF
TRBJ1-1 NA TRBV5-1 NA TGCGCCAGCAGCTTGACTGGGGAGACTGAAGCTTTCTTT CASSLTGETEAFF
TRBJ1-2 NA TRBV27 NA TGTGCCAGCAGTTTTTCAGGGGTAGGCTATGGCTACACCTTC CASSFSGVGYGYTF
TRBJ1-1 NA TRBV14 NA TGTGCCAGCAGCCCACAGGCAGGCTGGTATACTGAAGCTTTCTTT CASSPQAGWYTEAFF
TRBJ2-3 TRBD2 TRBV18 NA TGTGCCAGCTCACCTCCCGGGAGGGGGAATACAGATACGCAGTATTTT CASSPPGRGNTDTQYF
TRBJ2-3 TRBD1 TRBV2 NA TGTGCCAGCACCTCAGGGGGTCGAGGAAGGACAGATACGCAGTATTTT CASTSGGRGRTDTQYF
TRBJ2-7 NA TRBV5-1 NA TGCGCCAGCAGCTTGAGCGGCCCCTCCTACGAGCAGTACTTC CASSLSGPSYEQYF
TRBJ1-1 TRBD1 TRBV2 NA TGTGCCAGCAGTGTTCAGGGGGCGAACACTGAAGCTTTCTTT CASSVQGANTEAFF
TRBJ2-7 NA TRBV27 NA TGTGCCAGCAGTGCCAGGATAACCTCCTACGAGCAGTACTTC CASSARITSYEQYF
TRBJ2-1 NA TRBV7-8 NA TGTGCCAGCAGCTTAGAAAATGAGCAGTTCTTC CASSLENEQFF
TRBJ2-3 TRBD2 TRBV4-2 NA TGTGCCAGCGGGTTGACTAGCGGGGGCACAGATACGCAGTATTTT CASGLTSGGTDTQYF
TRBJ2-1 TRBD2 TRBV12-5 NA TGTGCTAGTGGTTTGGCGGGACTAGCGGGGGGGCCGGTTGAGCAGTTCTTC CASGLAGLAGGPVEQFF
TRBJ1-4 NA TRBV7-8 NA TGTGCCAGCAGCTTAAGTCGGGGGTCGAGTGAAAAACTGTTTTTT CASSLSRGSSEKLFF
TRBJ2-5 TRBD2 TRBV19 NA TGTGCCAGTGCCCGGGGGGGAGGCCTCAGAGAGACCCAGTACTTC CASARGGGLRETQYF
TRBJ2-2 NA TRBV5-1 NA TGCGCCAGCACGCCGGAGGTGGGCTCTAAGGGCACCGGGGAGCTGTTTTTT CASTPEVGSKGTGELFF
TRBJ2-5 TRBD2 TRBV6-5 NA TGTGCCAGCAGTCTCCGACTAGCCGCAGAGACCCAGTACTTC CASSLRLAAETQYF
TRBJ1-2 NA TRBV14 NA TGTGCCAGCAGCCTCAACCCAAGGGGTGGGTTCTATGGCTACACCTTC CASSLNPRGGFYGYTF
TRBJ1-5 NA TRBV21-1 NA TGTGCCAGCAGCATTCAGCCCCAGCATTTT CASSIQPQHF
TRBJ1-4 NA TRBV7-8 NA TGTGCCAGCAGCTCGGGACTCGGCGGGAATGAAAAACTGTTTTTT CASSSGLGGNEKLFF
TRBJ2-7 NA TRBV6-6 NA TGTGCCAGCAGTTCCCGGACAGCATACGAGCAGTACTTC CASSSRTAYEQYF
TRBJ1-1 NA TRBV4-1 NA TGCGCCAGCAGCCAATTCCCCGTGAACACTGAAGCTTTCTTT CASSQFPVNTEAFF
TRBJ2-7 TRBD1 TRBV19 few TGTGCCAGTAGGGACCATGGGGGACAGGGACCCTACGAGCAGTACTTC CASRDHGGQGPYEQYF
TRBJ2-5 NA TRBV7-2 NA TGTGCCAGCAGCGTAGCGGAGACCCAGTACTTC CASSVAETQYF